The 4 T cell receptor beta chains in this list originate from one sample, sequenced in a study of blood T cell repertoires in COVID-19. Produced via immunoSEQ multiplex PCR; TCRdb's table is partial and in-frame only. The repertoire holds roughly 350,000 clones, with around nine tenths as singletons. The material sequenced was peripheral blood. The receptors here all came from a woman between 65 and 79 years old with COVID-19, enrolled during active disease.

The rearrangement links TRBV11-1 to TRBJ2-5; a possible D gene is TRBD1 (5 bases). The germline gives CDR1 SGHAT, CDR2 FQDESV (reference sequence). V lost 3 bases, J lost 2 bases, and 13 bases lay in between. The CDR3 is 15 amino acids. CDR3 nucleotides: TGTGCCAGCAGCTTTGACAGCTACCCTCAAGAGACCCAGTACTTC. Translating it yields CASSFDSYPQETQYF.

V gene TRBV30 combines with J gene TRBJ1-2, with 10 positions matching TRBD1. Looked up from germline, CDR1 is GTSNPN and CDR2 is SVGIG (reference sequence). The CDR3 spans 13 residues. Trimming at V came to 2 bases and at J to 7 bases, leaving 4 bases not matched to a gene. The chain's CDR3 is CAWSPGTGVGYTF. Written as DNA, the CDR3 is TGTGCCTGGAGTCCTGGGACAGGGGTTGGCTACACCTTC.

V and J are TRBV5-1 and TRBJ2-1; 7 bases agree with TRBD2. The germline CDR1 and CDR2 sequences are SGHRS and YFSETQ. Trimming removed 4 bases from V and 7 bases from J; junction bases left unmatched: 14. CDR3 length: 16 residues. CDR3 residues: CASSPGSQGGLNEQFF. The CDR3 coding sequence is TGCGCCAGCAGCCCCGGATCGCAGGGAGGGCTAAATGAGCAGTTCTTC.

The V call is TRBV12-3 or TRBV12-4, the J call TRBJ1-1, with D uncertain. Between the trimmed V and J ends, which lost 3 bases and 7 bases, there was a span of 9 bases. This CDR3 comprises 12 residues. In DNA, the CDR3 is TGTGCCAGCAGTTTTAGTGGGCTTGAAGCTTTCTTT. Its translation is CASSFSGLEAFF.